The present entry profiles one T cell receptor (beta chain) with its context. Its specificity is not known. The CDR3 length is 15 residues. Trimming took 0 bases from V and 1 from J; bases not matched to a gene: 2. Germline CDR1 is SGDLS and CDR2 is YYNGEE. Produced via immunoSEQ multiplex PCR; TCRdb's table is partial and in-frame only. The sample yields fewer than 40,000 clones, about 90% seen once. The data stem from a study of chemoradiotherapy in HPV16-positive cancers. The study, taken as a whole, reports: Candidate HPV-specific clones and E7-related TCR motifs grew in tumor during treatment.

This receptor was taken from a human donor with HPV-associated anogenital cancer. This sequence joins TRBV9 and TRBJ2-3, with 7 bases aligning to TRBD2. The sample was blood, taken from a patient who underwent chemoradiotherapy. CDR3 sequence reads: CASSVERGRTDTQYF. The CDR3 DNA reads as TGTGCCAGCAGCGTAGAGCGGGGACGCACAGATACGCAGTATTTT. Full variable domain (remainder filled in from reference TRBV9 and TRBJ2-3): DSGVTQTPKHLITATGQRVTLRCSPRSGDLSVYWYQQSLDQGLQFLIQYYNGEERAKGNILERFSAQQFPDLHSELNLSSLELGDSALYFCASSVERGRTDTQYFGPGTRLTVL.